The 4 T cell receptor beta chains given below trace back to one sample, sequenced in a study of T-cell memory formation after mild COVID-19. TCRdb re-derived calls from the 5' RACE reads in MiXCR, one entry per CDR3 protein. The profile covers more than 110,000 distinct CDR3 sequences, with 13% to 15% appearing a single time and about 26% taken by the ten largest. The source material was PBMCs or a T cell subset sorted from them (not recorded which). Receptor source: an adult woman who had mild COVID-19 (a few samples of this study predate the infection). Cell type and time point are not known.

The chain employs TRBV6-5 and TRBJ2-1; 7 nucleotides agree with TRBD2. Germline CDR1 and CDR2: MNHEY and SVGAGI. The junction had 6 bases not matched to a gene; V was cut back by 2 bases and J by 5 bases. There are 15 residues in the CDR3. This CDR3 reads CASSYGLAEHNEQFF. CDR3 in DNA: TGTGCCAGCAGTTACGGGCTAGCGGAGCACAATGAGCAGTTCTTC.

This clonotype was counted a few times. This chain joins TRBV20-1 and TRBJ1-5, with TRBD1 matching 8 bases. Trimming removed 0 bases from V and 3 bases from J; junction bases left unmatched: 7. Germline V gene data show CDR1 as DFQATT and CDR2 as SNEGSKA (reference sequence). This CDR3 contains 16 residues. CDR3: CSARDLTGGINQPQHF. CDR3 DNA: TGCAGTGCTAGAGATCTAACAGGGGGTATCAATCAGCCCCAGCATTTT.

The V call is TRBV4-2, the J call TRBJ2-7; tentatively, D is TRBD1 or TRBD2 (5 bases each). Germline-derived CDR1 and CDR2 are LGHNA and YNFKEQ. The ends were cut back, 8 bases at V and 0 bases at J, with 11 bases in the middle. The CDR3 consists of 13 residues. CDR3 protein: CASAGTDSYEQYF. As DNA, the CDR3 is TGTGCCAGCGCCGGGACGGACTCCTACGAGCAGTACTTC.

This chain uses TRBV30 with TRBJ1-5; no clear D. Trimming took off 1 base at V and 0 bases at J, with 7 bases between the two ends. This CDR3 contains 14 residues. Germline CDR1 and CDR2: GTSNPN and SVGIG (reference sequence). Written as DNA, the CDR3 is TGTGCCTGGAGTGCGGTCAGTAGCAATCAGCCCCAGCATTTT. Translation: CAWSAVSSNQPQHF.